A single sample is the source of the 26 T cell receptor beta chains below, sequenced in a study of cytomegalovirus exposure and HLA in healthy donors. Primers included in the PCR were 60 Vbeta and 13 Jbeta primers. Profiled with immunoSEQ multiplex PCR; TCRdb holds only in-frame clones, not every one. The table counts some 110,000 clones; 2.5% to 3% lies in the top ten. The specimen was PBMCs. The origin of the receptors is a man aged 30 to 39 in good health and CMV-seronegative.

J is TRBJ2-1 and V is TRBV11-3; 7 positions match TRBD2. CDR3 length: 15 amino acids. Germline trimming cut 1 base from V and 5 bases from J; bases unmatched to any gene: 5. Germline-derived CDR1 and CDR2 are SGHNT and YENEEA. The CDR3 reads CASSLGGLTNNEQFF. The DNA for the CDR3 is TGTGCCAGCAGCTTAGGGGGACTAACCAACAATGAGCAGTTCTTC.

V gene TRBV19 combines with J gene TRBJ2-7, with 8 nucleotides matching TRBD1. The CDR3 runs 16 residues. The trim removed 5 bases at V and 5 bases at J, leaving 14 bases unmatched. The germline V gene encodes CDR1 LNHDA and CDR2 SQIVND (reference sequence). The CDR3 DNA reads as TGTGCCAGTAGTCCCGATAGACAGGGGAATATCAACGAGCAGTACTTC. Translating gives CASSPDRQGNINEQYF.

The J gene is TRBJ2-3, the V gene TRBV6-5, with no clear D. Per the germline V gene, CDR1 is MNHEY and CDR2 is SVGAGI. V dropped 5 bases and J dropped 0 bases, with 3 bases sitting between them. The CDR3 loop spans 12 amino acids. The CDR3 DNA sequence: TGTGCCAGCAGTCCTAGCACAGATACGCAGTATTTT. It encodes CASSPSTDTQYF.

By frequency, this clone is medium-sized. V usage is TRBV9 and J usage is TRBJ2-7; a possible D gene is TRBD1 (6 bases). The CDR3 length is 15 residues. CDR1 is SGDLS and CDR2 is YYNGEE in the germline V gene. V lost 0 bases, J lost 7 bases, and 17 bases lay in between. CDR3 in amino acids: CASSVGMGAQLEQYF. In nucleotides, the CDR3 is TGTGCCAGCAGCGTAGGTATGGGGGCCCAATTGGAGCAGTACTTC.

The V call is TRBV5-4, the J call TRBJ2-7; 9 bases map to TRBD1. With V trimmed by 5 bases and J by 5 bases, 8 bases remained unmatched. This CDR3 contains 14 residues. Germline V gene data show CDR1 as SGHNT and CDR2 as YYREEE (reference sequence). In nucleotides, the CDR3 is TGTGCCAGCAGAAGGGACAGGGCAAACAACGAGCAGTACTTC. As protein: CASRRDRANNEQYF.

V gene TRBV4-3 combines with J gene TRBJ1-4, with TRBD1 as a possible D gene (5 bases). V shed 2 bases and J shed 0 bases, with 7 bases lying between them. CDR1 is LGHNA and CDR2 is YSLEER in the germline V gene. The CDR3 spans 15 residues. CDR3 coding DNA: TGCGCCAGCAGCCAATTGACAGCAACTAATGAAAAACTGTTTTTT. This gives the protein CASSQLTATNEKLFF.

This sequence joins TRBV19 and TRBJ2-1; the D gene is possibly TRBD1 (5 bases). Germline V gives CDR1 LNHDA, CDR2 SQIVND (reference sequence). Trimming left V 7 bases short and J 5 bases short, with 15 bases between. This CDR3 comprises 14 residues. In nucleotides, the CDR3 is TGTGCCAGTAAGGACACCTACAACAACAATGAGCAGTTCTTC. Protein product: CASKDTYNNNEQFF.

The V and J genes are TRBV5-6 and TRBJ1-1; D is perhaps TRBD1 (6 bases). The V gene's germline CDR1 is SGHDT and CDR2 YYEEEE. The V gene lost 0 bases and the J gene lost 11 bases, with 8 bases spanning the gap. This CDR3 contains 11 residues. Here the CDR3 DNA reads TGTGCCAGCAGCTTGGCAGGGGCGGCTTTCTTT. Translated, it gives CASSLAGAAFF.

The DNA of the CDR3 is TGCGCCAGCAGCCAGTGGACAGGGGGCGGTGGCTACACCTTC. It is translated as CASSQWTGGGGYTF. V usage is TRBV4-3 and J usage is TRBJ1-2; 11 nucleotides line up with TRBD1. The CDR3 runs 14 residues. CDR1 and CDR2 (germline): LGHNA, YSLEER. V was pared by 3 bases and J by 7 bases, with 4 bases of the junction left unmatched.

The rearrangement links TRBV12-5 to TRBJ2-3; D is ambiguous. The CDR3 has 13 residues. Germline CDR1 reads LGHNT; CDR2 reads FRNRAP. Trimming removed 2 bases at V and 1 base at J, with 4 bases between. This chain's CDR3 is CASGLTGTDTQYF. The CDR3 DNA sequence: TGTGCTAGTGGTTTGACAGGCACAGATACGCAGTATTTT.

This chain connects TRBV18 to TRBJ2-1; 14 bases match TRBD2. The germline V gene has CDR1 KGHSH and CDR2 LQKENI. The CDR3 length is 15 residues. The V segment lost 6 bases and the J segment 10 bases; nucleotides outside the gene matches: 8. Here the CDR3 DNA reads TGTGCCAGCTCCCCGGGACTAGCGGGAGAGGGGGAGCAGTTCTTC. Translated, it gives CASSPGLAGEGEQFF.

This chain uses TRBV4-1 with TRBJ1-1; TRBD1 is a possible D gene (5 bases). CDR1 is MGHRA, CDR2 YSYEKL, per germline. The CDR3 extends over 14 amino acids. Trimming pared 4 bases from V and 4 bases from J, leaving 13 bases between. The CDR3 sequence is CASSRGGGSTEAFF. CDR3 sequence (DNA): TGCGCCAGCAGCCGGGGGGGAGGGAGCACTGAAGCTTTCTTT.

V gene TRBV5-4 combines with J gene TRBJ1-2; 8 bases fit TRBD1. J lost 8 bases, V lost 1 base, and 10 bases had no gene match. CDR1 SGHNT and CDR2 YYREEE come from the germline V gene (reference sequence). The CDR3 has 15 amino acids. The CDR3 bases are TGTGCCAGCAGCTTGAGGGACAGGTGGGCTCAGGGCTACACCTTC. This gives the protein CASSLRDRWAQGYTF.

The chain couples TRBV5-1 to TRBJ2-1; possibly TRBD2 for D (6 bases). Germline CDR1 and CDR2: SGHRS and YFSETQ. The V gene lost 3 bases and the J gene lost 5 bases, with 21 bases spanning the gap. The length of the CDR3 is 17 residues. The CDR3 region has the DNA TGCGCCAGCAGCTCAGGGAGAAGCGGAGCGGGCCACAATGAGCAGTTCTTC. Translating gives CASSSGRSGAGHNEQFF.

On this clone itself: An end of the junction differs from the germline gene, which may be a read error. The rearrangement joins TRBV30 to TRBJ2-7, with 7 bases that match TRBD1. The CDR3 totals 17 residues. The germline V gene has CDR1 GTSNPN and CDR2 SVGIG (reference sequence). CDR3 region: CAWIPSHDRALSYGQYF. For the CDR3, the DNA is TGTGCCTGGATACCAAGTCACGACAGGGCCCTCTCCTACGGGCAGTACTTC.

The chain has TRBV9 and TRBJ2-5; D call uncertain. The germline V gene encodes CDR1 SGDLS and CDR2 YYNGEE. The CDR3 has 15 residues. Trimming took 0 bases from V and 5 from J, leaving 14 bases between them. The CDR3 sequence is CASSVGPLVAETQYF. The CDR3 DNA follows: TGTGCCAGCAGCGTAGGGCCCCTAGTTGCCGAGACCCAGTACTTC.

The CDR3 nucleotides are TGTGCCAGCCGCTGGACAGGGACCTACGAGCAGTACTTC. It translates to CASRWTGTYEQYF. This sequence joins TRBV27 and TRBJ2-7, with 8 nucleotides matching TRBD1. V lost 8 bases and J lost 2; bases outside the gene matches: 5. The CDR3 spans 13 residues. The germline gives CDR1 MNHEY, CDR2 SMNVEV (reference sequence).

The chain couples TRBV2 to TRBJ1-5; 8 bases agree with TRBD1. The V and J ends lost 6 bases and 1 base, in that order; junction bases with no gene match: 5. CDR1 and CDR2 from the germline V gene are SNHLY and FYNNEI. The CDR3 sequence is 15 residues long. In DNA, the CDR3 is TGTGCCAGCAGGCTACAGGGGGTGAGCAATCAGCCCCAGCATTTT. Amino acid sequence: CASRLQGVSNQPQHF.

The chain has TRBV28 and TRBJ1-2; 8 bases map to TRBD1. The germline V gene encodes CDR1 MDHEN and CDR2 SYDVKM. Unmatched junction bases numbered 6, after V lost 10 bases and J lost 8 bases. The CDR3 loop spans 11 amino acids. The CDR3 DNA reads as TGTGCCACCCAGCGGGACAGGGGCTACACCTTC. Translating it yields CATQRDRGYTF.

The rearrangement links TRBV5-4 to TRBJ1-4; 8 bases fit TRBD1. V lost 8 bases and J lost 8; bases outside the gene matches: 11. Germline V gives CDR1 SGHNT, CDR2 YYREEE (reference sequence). CDR3 length equals 14 residues. The CDR3 sequence is CARRHRGVKEKLFF. CDR3 bases: TGTGCCAGGCGGCACAGGGGGGTCAAGGAAAAACTGTTTTTT. Variable domain in full (rest from reference TRBV5-4 and TRBJ1-4): ETGVTQSPTHLIKTRGQQVTLRCSSQSGHNTVSWYQQALGQGPQFIFQYYREEENGRGNFPPRFSGLQFPNYSSELNVNALELDDSALYLCARRHRGVKEKLFFGSGTQLSVL.

The gene calls are TRBV5-6 and TRBJ1-2, with D unresolved. Germline V gene data show CDR1 as SGHDT and CDR2 as YYEEEE. The V end lost 4 bases, the J end lost 2 bases, and 18 bases lay between the germline ends. The CDR3 is made up of 16 amino acids. CDR3 sequence (DNA): TGTGCCAGCAGCCCCAGCGGCAGAAACCAAAACTATGGCTACACCTTC. Amino acids: CASSPSGRNQNYGYTF.

The CDR3 spells CASSLVAGRVGAFF. Here the CDR3 DNA reads TGTGCCAGCAGTTTAGTTGCGGGCCGCGTAGGAGCTTTCTTT. The rearrangement joins TRBV28 to TRBJ1-1; D unresolved. V was clipped by 2 bases and J by 10 bases, with 17 bases between them. The length of the CDR3 is 14 residues. Per germline, CDR1 MDHEN and CDR2 SYDVKM.

The chain is built from TRBV6-4 and TRBJ2-1; D not resolved. The germline V and J ends were trimmed by 0 bases and 7 bases, with 7 bases remaining between them. Germline V gene lookup returns CDR1 MRHNA and CDR2 SNTAGT. CDR3 length equals 13 residues. CDR3 in DNA: TGTGCCAGCAGTGACTCGCCTAGTAATGAGCAGTTCTTC. Translation: CASSDSPSNEQFF.

The rearrangement links TRBV2 to TRBJ2-1; 8 nucleotides line up with TRBD2. The CDR3 runs 15 residues. Germline assignment: CDR1 SNHLY and CDR2 FYNNEI. The J segment lost 7 bases and the V segment lost 6 bases, leaving 11 bases of the junction unmatched. CDR3 protein: CASRESGSAGNEQFF. The CDR3 DNA follows: TGTGCCAGCAGAGAAAGCGGGAGTGCAGGGAATGAGCAGTTCTTC.

V gene TRBV27 combines with J gene TRBJ2-7, with TRBD1 identical over 9 bases. The CDR3 has 15 residues. The V gene's germline CDR1 is MNHEY and CDR2 SMNVEV (reference sequence). Germline trimming cut 2 bases from V and 5 bases from J; bases unmatched to any gene: 7. CDR3 nucleotide sequence: TGTGCCAGCAGTTTAAAGGGACAGGGTAGCCACGAGCAGTACTTC. Its protein product is CASSLKGQGSHEQYF.

The CDR3 loop reads CASSLLAGHGYTF. As DNA, the CDR3 is TGTGCCAGCAGTTTATTGGCAGGGCATGGCTACACCTTC. This chain uses TRBV27 with TRBJ1-2; TRBD1 might be the D (5 bases). This CDR3 has 13 residues. Germline V lookup: CDR1 MNHEY, CDR2 SMNVEV (reference sequence). Trimming stripped 1 base from V and 6 bases from J, with 9 bases between.